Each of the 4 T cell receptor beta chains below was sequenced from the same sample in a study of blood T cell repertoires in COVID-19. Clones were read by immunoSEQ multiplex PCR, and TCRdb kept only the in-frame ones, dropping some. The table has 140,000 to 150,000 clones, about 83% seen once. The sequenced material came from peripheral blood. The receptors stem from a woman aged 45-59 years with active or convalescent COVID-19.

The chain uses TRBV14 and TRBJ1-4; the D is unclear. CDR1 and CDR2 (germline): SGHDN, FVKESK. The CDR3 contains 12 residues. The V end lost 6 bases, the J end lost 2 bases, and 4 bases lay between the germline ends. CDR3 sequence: CASSLTNEKLFF. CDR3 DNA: TGTGCCAGCAGTCTTACTAATGAAAAACTGTTTTTT. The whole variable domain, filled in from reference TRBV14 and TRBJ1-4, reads EAGVTQFPSHSVIEKGQTVTLRCDPISGHDNLYWYRRVMGKEIKFLLHFVKESKQDESGMPNNRFLAERTGGTYSTLKVQPAELEDSGVYFCASSLTNEKLFFGSGTQLSVL.

The CDR3 is CASSPPPNREGGPYEQYF. The DNA of the CDR3 is TGCGCCAGCAGCCCCCCCCCGAACAGGGAGGGAGGGCCGTACGAGCAGTACTTC. This sequence joins TRBV5-1 and TRBJ2-7, with D perhaps TRBD2 (7 bases). Germline V gives CDR1 SGHRS, CDR2 YFSETQ. Trimming removed 4 bases from V and 4 bases from J, with 27 bases in between. This CDR3 has 18 residues.

The CDR3 DNA reads TGTGCCAGCAGCTCGAGGGGGACCGGCACAGATACGCAGTATTTT. It codes for CASSSRGTGTDTQYF. This chain uses TRBV9 with TRBJ2-3, with D possibly matching TRBD1 (6 bases). Germline V gives CDR1 SGDLS, CDR2 YYNGEE. V lost 4 bases and J lost 1, with 13 bases in between. The CDR3 runs 15 residues. Full variable domain (rest looked up from reference TRBV9 and TRBJ2-3): DSGVTQTPKHLITATGQRVTLRCSPRSGDLSVYWYQQSLDQGLQFLIQYYNGEERAKGNILERFSAQQFPDLHSELNLSSLELGDSALYFCASSSRGTGTDTQYFGPGTRLTVL.

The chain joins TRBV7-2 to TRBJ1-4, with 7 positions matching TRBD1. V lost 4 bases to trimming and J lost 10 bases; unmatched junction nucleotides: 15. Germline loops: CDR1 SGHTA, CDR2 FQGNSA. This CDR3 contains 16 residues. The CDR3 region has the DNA TGTGCCAGCAGCTCGGTCCCTCAGGGGGGCGAGAGAAAACTGTTTTTT. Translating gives CASSSVPQGGERKLFF. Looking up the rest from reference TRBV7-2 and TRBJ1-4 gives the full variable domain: GAGVSQSPSNKVTEKGKDVELRCDPISGHTALYWYRQSLGQGLEFLIYFQGNSAPDKSGLPSDRFSAERTGGSVSTLTIQRTQQEDSAVYLCASSSVPQGGERKLFFGSGTQLSVL.